These T cell receptor beta chains were read from a single sample in a study of beta chain features in type 1 diabetes. Using immunoSEQ multiplex PCR, the repertoire was profiled, and TCRdb retains in-frame clones only, with some absent. In the table there are about 350,000 clones, around 20% of which are singletons. The sample was naive CD4+ T cells from blood. The source is a woman under 30 in good health. CDR3s include the opening cysteine and the closing phenylalanine or tryptophan. A D gene is named only where the DNA matches it firmly. Clone size is shown for a subset of rows, as once, few, many or a class of expanded clone.

d_gene	v_gene	abundance	j_gene	len	CDR3nt	CDR3aa
TRBD1	TRBV4-3	NA	TRBJ1-5	12	TGCGCCAGCAGCCAAGCAGGGGGCCCCCAGCATTTT	CASSQAGGPQHF
NA	TRBV18	NA	TRBJ1-2	15	TGTGCCAGCTCACCCGTCACGGCAGGGCCGTATGGCTACACCTTC	CASSPVTAGPYGYTF
NA	TRBV30	few	TRBJ2-5	11	TGTGCCTGGAGTGTACTGGAGACCCAGTACTTC	CAWSVLETQYF
TRBD1	TRBV7-9	few	TRBJ1-2	12	TGTGCCAGCAGCCTAGGACAGGGTGGCTACACCTTC	CASSLGQGGYTF
NA	TRBV14	once	TRBJ2-7	16	TGTGCCAGCAGCCATTATGGGATATGGACTTCGGGCGAGCAGTACTTC	CASSHYGIWTSGEQYF
TRBD1	TRBV29-1	NA	TRBJ2-5	14	TGCAGCGCCCTACCGGGACAGGCTGAAGAGACCCAGTACTTC	CSALPGQAEETQYF
NA	TRBV14	few	TRBJ1-3	13	TGTGCCAGCAGCCAGACATCTGGAAACACCATATATTTT	CASSQTSGNTIYF
TRBD1	TRBV5-4	few	TRBJ1-1	14	TGTGCCAGCAGCTGGGGGGACAGGACCTCGGGGGCTTTCTTT	CASSWGDRTSGAFF
NA	TRBV2	NA	TRBJ2-5	13	TGTGCCAGCAGTGGGGGCTTAGGAGAGACCCAGTACTTC	CASSGGLGETQYF
NA	TRBV29-1	few	TRBJ2-1	14	TGCAGCGTTGGAAGGGGTACCTCCTACAATGAGCAGTTCTTC	CSVGRGTSYNEQFF
TRBD1	TRBV9	NA	TRBJ1-4	14	TGTGCCAGCAGCACAGGGGTTTCGAATGAAAAACTGTTTTTT	CASSTGVSNEKLFF
NA	TRBV7-2	few	TRBJ2-5	14	TGTGCCAGCAGTCACGGTCAGGGAAGAGAGACCCAGTACTTC	CASSHGQGRETQYF
NA	TRBV7-9	NA	TRBJ2-5	12	TGTGCCAGCAGCCCCTCCCGGGAGACCCAGTACTTC	CASSPSRETQYF
TRBD2	TRBV6-6	NA	TRBJ2-1	13	TGTGCCAGCAGTCCCAGCGGGGCCCGCGAGCAGTTCTTC	CASSPSGAREQFF
NA	TRBV19	few	TRBJ1-2	13	TGTGCCAGTAGGACCGACGGGTACTATGGCTACACCTTC	CASRTDGYYGYTF
TRBD1	TRBV18	NA	TRBJ1-1	15	TGTGCCAGCTCACGAGGCGAACAGGGGATTGCTGAAGCTTTCTTT	CASSRGEQGIAEAFF
NA	TRBV7-9	NA	TRBJ1-5	16	TGTGCCAGCAGCTTAGGGTCGAGGGACTCGCGTCAGCCCCAGCATTTT	CASSLGSRDSRQPQHF
NA	TRBV25-1	few	TRBJ1-1	15	TGTGCCAGCAGTGATACAGGGAAAGGGGGCACTGAAGCTTTCTTT	CASSDTGKGGTEAFF
TRBD1	TRBV5-1	NA	TRBJ2-3	15	TGCGCCAGCAGCTCGGGGACAGGGCTGGCAGATACGCAGTATTTT	CASSSGTGLADTQYF
TRBD2	TRBV9	NA	TRBJ2-7	16	TGTGCCAGCAGTACAAGCGGGGGGGGAATGGCCTACGAGCAGTACTTC	CASSTSGGGMAYEQYF
NA	TRBV6-6	NA	TRBJ2-5	12	TGTGCCAGCAGCTACATGGACAGCCGCCTTTACTTC	CASSYMDSRLYF
TRBD2	TRBV7-2	few	TRBJ2-7	15	TGTGCCAGCAGCTCTCTACTAGCGGGCGCCTACGAGCAGTACTTC	CASSSLLAGAYEQYF
TRBD1	TRBV11-2	NA	TRBJ2-1	15	TGTGCCAGCAGCTCCTTACTCTGGGACAGCAATGAGCAGTTCTTC	CASSSLLWDSNEQFF
NA	TRBV7-9	NA	TRBJ1-2	15	TGTGCCAGCAGCTTAGGACAGGACGTTCACTATGGCTACACCTTC	CASSLGQDVHYGYTF
TRBD2	TRBV25-1	NA	TRBJ2-7	14	TGTGCCAGCAGTGAAACTAGCGGTACCTACGAGCAGTACTTC	CASSETSGTYEQYF
NA	TRBV4-2	few	TRBJ2-3	13	TGTGCCAGCGAGGCGTCCTCACACGATACGCAGTATTTT	CASEASSHDTQYF
TRBD2	TRBV4-1	NA	TRBJ2-5	16	TGCGCCAGCAGCCGACGACTAGCGGGAGTTCAAGAGACCCAGTACTTC	CASSRRLAGVQETQYF
NA	TRBV2	NA	TRBJ1-2	12	TGTGCCAGCAGTCTGTGGGGAGGCGGCTACACCTTC	CASSLWGGGYTF
NA	TRBV18	NA	TRBJ2-7	13	TGTGCCAGCTCATACGGGGGAGGGGGCGAGCAGTACTTC	CASSYGGGGEQYF
NA	TRBV4-3	few	TRBJ2-2	14	TGCGCCAGCAGCCAAGAGTCAGGCACCGGGGAGCTGTTTTTT	CASSQESGTGELFF
NA	TRBV16	NA	TRBJ1-6	13	TGTGCCAGCAGCCCCTTGGGGGGGACACCCCTCCACTTT	CASSPLGGTPLHF
TRBD2	TRBV9	NA	TRBJ2-4	16	TGTGCCAGCAACCCCTCGGTGACTAGCCGAGGGAACATTCAGTACTTC	CASNPSVTSRGNIQYF
TRBD2	TRBV7-3	few	TRBJ2-7	15	TGTGCCAGCAGCTTAATGGCGGGGGGGACCTACGAGCAGTACTTC	CASSLMAGGTYEQYF
TRBD1	TRBV19	few	TRBJ2-7	14	TGTGCCAGTAGTATCGGGGACAGGGTTGACGAGCAGTACTTC	CASSIGDRVDEQYF
TRBD2	TRBV7-9	few	TRBJ2-1	15	TGTGCCAGCAGCTTAGGTACTAGCGGGAACAATGAGCAGTTCTTC	CASSLGTSGNNEQFF
TRBD2	TRBV5-1	few	TRBJ2-5	15	TGCGCCAGCAGCGGGATGACTAGCGGAGGGGAGACCCAGTACTTC	CASSGMTSGGETQYF
NA	TRBV18	NA	TRBJ1-5	13	TGTGCCAGCACAGGAACCCGGGGGCAGCCCCAGCATTTT	CASTGTRGQPQHF
NA	TRBV27	few	TRBJ2-1	20	TGTGCCAGCAGTTCGGGCTCCCTTTCTAGCGTCCCGAGCTCCTACAATGAGCAGTTCTTC	CASSSGSLSSVPSSYNEQFF
TRBD1	TRBV2	few	TRBJ1-4	14	TGTGCCAGCAGACCCGGGACAGCAAATGAAAAACTGTTTTTT	CASRPGTANEKLFF
NA	TRBV5-1	NA	TRBJ1-4	14	TGCGCCAGCACCCAGGGTTCAGCTAATGAAAAACTGTTTTTT	CASTQGSANEKLFF
TRBD2	TRBV9	few	TRBJ2-1	15	TGTGCCAGCAGCACAGCGGGGGGACGTAGGTATGAGCAGTTCTTC	CASSTAGGRRYEQFF
NA	TRBV30	NA	TRBJ1-4	12	TGTGCCTGGAGTGGGGAGGCTGAAAAACTGTTTTTT	CAWSGEAEKLFF
TRBD1	TRBV19	NA	TRBJ1-5	14	TGTGCCAGTAGTATTACAGGGGATCAACAGCCCCAGCATTTT	CASSITGDQQPQHF
NA	TRBV6-6	few	TRBJ2-1	16	TGTGCCAGCAGCTACCGTATCCCGAGCTCCTACAATGAGCAGTTCTTC	CASSYRIPSSYNEQFF
TRBD2	TRBV5-4	few	TRBJ2-3	17	TGTGCCAGCAGCCCACGGAAGATAGCGGGAATCCCAGATACGCAGTATTTT	CASSPRKIAGIPDTQYF
TRBD2	TRBV7-6	NA	TRBJ2-7	17	TGTGCCAGCAGCTTAGGAGCGGGAGATCCCCTACTCTACGAGCAGTACTTC	CASSLGAGDPLLYEQYF
NA	TRBV2	few	TRBJ1-1	15	TGTGCCAGCAGTGAAGAGCAGGGGCCGAACACTGAAGCTTTCTTT	CASSEEQGPNTEAFF
NA	TRBV11-2	few	TRBJ2-7	14	TGTGCCAGCAGCTTGAGTAGGGGGACCTACGAGCAGTACTTC	CASSLSRGTYEQYF
TRBD1	TRBV4-1	few	TRBJ1-6	16	TGCGCCAGCAGCCACCTCTCGCGTCAGGGGGATGCACCCCTCCACTTT	CASSHLSRQGDAPLHF